These 24 T cell receptor beta chains were all obtained from the same sample, sequenced in a study of T cell responses to AZD1222 COVID-19 vaccine. Libraries were prepared by immunoSEQ multiplex PCR; TCRdb keeps only in-frame clonotypes and omits some of them. Counted here are 100,000 to 150,000 clones, over 75% occurring once; the ten biggest clones make up approximately 3.4%. The specimen comprised peripheral blood, sampled on day 0 of AZD1222 vaccination. The source is an adult in good health.

The J gene is TRBJ1-1, the V gene TRBV6-2 or TRBV6-3; 8 nucleotides line up with TRBD1. Germline V gene sequence: CDR1 MNHEY, CDR2 SVGEGT. This CDR3 contains 16 residues. J lost 3 bases, V lost 3 bases, and 9 bases had no gene match. The CDR3 DNA is TGTGCCAGCAGTTATGGGGCTGACAGGGGTTACACTGAAGCTTTCTTT. Residues: CASSYGADRGYTEAFF.

V is TRBV7-9 and J is TRBJ1-2, with 8 bases aligning to TRBD1. After removal of 5 bases from V and 4 bases from J, the junction contained 15 bases not matched to a gene. The CDR3 length is 17 residues. Germline values: CDR1 SEHNR, CDR2 FQNEAQ (reference sequence). CDR3 nucleotide sequence: TGTGCCAGCAGCCCACGGGACAGGTCCCCTAAGGGCTATGGCTACACCTTC. As protein: CASSPRDRSPKGYGYTF.

J is TRBJ2-1 and V is TRBV13; TRBD1 is a possible D gene (5 bases). V lost 2 bases, J lost 3 bases, and 5 bases lay in between. The CDR3 runs to 13 residues. Germline CDR1 PRHDT, CDR2 FYEKMQ (reference sequence). The CDR3 protein is CASSLRGYNEQFF. The DNA for the CDR3 is TGTGCCAGCAGCTTAAGGGGCTACAATGAGCAGTTCTTC.

The chain uses TRBV9 and TRBJ1-1, with D perhaps matching TRBD1 (5 bases). V was cut by 0 bases and J by 0 bases, with 9 bases left in between. This CDR3 is 15 amino acids long. The germline V gene encodes CDR1 SGDLS and CDR2 YYNGEE. The CDR3, as DNA: TGTGCCAGCAGCGTAGATTGGGGGGTGAACACTGAAGCTTTCTTT. It yields the protein CASSVDWGVNTEAFF.

This clone was seen only a few times. V and J are TRBV5-6 and TRBJ2-3, with unresolved D. There are 14 residues in the CDR3. Trimming removed 1 base from V and 2 bases from J, with 8 bases in between. Germline V lookup: CDR1 SGHDT, CDR2 YYEEEE. CDR3 coding DNA: TGTGCCAGCAGCTTGATGGGATTCACAGATACGCAGTATTTT. Protein product: CASSLMGFTDTQYF.

The chain recombines TRBV21-1 with TRBJ2-1; the tabulated D call, TRBD2, remains unverified against the DNA. TRBV21-1 is labeled a pseudogene. This CDR3 is 14 amino acids long. The CDR3 spells CASSKRVCPNEQFF. In DNA form, the CDR3 reads TGTGCCAGCAGCAAGCGGGTATGTCCCAATGAGCAGTTCTTC.

The genes are TRBV10-1 and TRBJ2-7; D unclear. V dropped 11 bases and J dropped 7 bases, with 21 bases sitting between them. This CDR3 spans 13 amino acids. Germline V gives CDR1 WNHNN, CDR2 SYGVQD (reference sequence). CDR3 coding DNA: TGCGCCTGTAGTAGAGCTTGGCGGTTAGAGCAGTACTTC. Residues: CACSRAWRLEQYF.

The J gene is TRBJ1-1, the V gene TRBV28; 7 positions match TRBD1. Per germline, CDR1 MDHEN and CDR2 SYDVKM. Trimming removed 5 bases from V and 5 bases from J; junction bases left unmatched: 11. The CDR3 has 15 amino acids. CDR3 region: CASSSPTGLKTEAFF. The CDR3 DNA reads TGTGCCAGCAGTAGCCCGACAGGGCTAAAGACTGAAGCTTTCTTT.

This clone was seen once. This chain uses TRBV7-2 with TRBJ2-7, with 8 positions matching TRBD1. With 5 bases clipped from V and 3 bases from J, the junction kept 6 bases outside the gene matches. The CDR3 runs to 14 residues. Germline CDR1 SGHTA, CDR2 FQGNSA. The CDR3 loop is CASSLLTGGYEQYF. CDR3 DNA: TGTGCCAGCAGCCTCCTTACAGGGGGCTACGAGCAGTACTTC.

The V gene is TRBV15, the J gene TRBJ1-2; unclear D gene. Germline V lookup: CDR1 LNHNV, CDR2 YYDKDF (reference sequence). CDR3 length: 15 amino acids. V was trimmed by 0 bases and J by 0 bases, leaving 8 bases between them. CDR3 bases: TGTGCCACCAGCAGAGAAAATCTAGCTAACTATGGCTACACCTTC. Amino acid sequence: CATSRENLANYGYTF.

The V call is TRBV28, the J call TRBJ1-5; possible D gene TRBD1, 5 bases. This CDR3 comprises 17 residues. The V gene lost 4 bases and the J gene lost 4 bases, with 20 bases spanning the gap. The germline CDR1 and CDR2 sequences are MDHEN and SYDVKM. CDR3 sequence: CASSWASGGASNQPQHF. For the CDR3, the DNA is TGTGCCAGCAGTTGGGCCTCGGGTGGGGCCTCAAATCAGCCCCAGCATTTT.

This rearrangement joins TRBV28 to TRBJ2-3, with a tentative D call TRBD2 (7 bases). Germline-derived CDR1 and CDR2 are MDHEN and SYDVKM. This CDR3 is 17 amino acids long. Trimming took 3 bases from V and 1 from J, leaving 17 bases between them. CDR3 DNA sequence: TGTGCCAGCAGTTTCATAGGGGGAGGGACGGGCACAGATACGCAGTATTTT. This sequence encodes CASSFIGGGTGTDTQYF.

This chain uses TRBV5-6 with TRBJ2-6; unclear D gene. In germline, CDR1 is SGHDT, CDR2 YYEEEE. CDR3 length: 15 amino acids. V lost 4 bases, J lost 0 bases, and 8 bases lay in between. DNA for the CDR3: TGTGCCAGCAGCCCCAAGGGCTCTGGGGCCAACGTCCTGACTTTC. It codes for CASSPKGSGANVLTF.

The chain recombines TRBV19 with TRBJ2-7, with D unresolved. Trimming removed 3 bases from V and 2 bases from J, with 14 bases in between. The CDR3 is 15 residues long. Germline values: CDR1 LNHDA, CDR2 SQIVND (reference sequence). The CDR3, as DNA: TGTGCCAGTAGTATTCGGAACGGCGTAACCTACGAGCAGTACTTC. Residues: CASSIRNGVTYEQYF.

The rearrangement links TRBV29-1 to TRBJ2-1, with D perhaps TRBD2 (5 bases). Germline V CDR1 and CDR2: SQVTM, ANQGSEA. Deletions cut 6 bases from V and 8 bases from J, with 8 bases between. The CDR3 has 10 amino acids. CDR3 nucleotide sequence: TGCAGCGTCCGGACTGATGAGCAGTTCTTC. Translating it yields CSVRTDEQFF.

This clone has a handful of counts. The chain links TRBV7-9 to TRBJ2-7; D remains ambiguous. This CDR3 region has 15 residues. V dropped 0 bases and J dropped 0 bases, with 9 bases sitting between them. The germline V gene has CDR1 SEHNR and CDR2 FQNEAQ (reference sequence). The CDR3 sequence: CASSLAVASSYEQYF. CDR3 bases: TGTGCCAGCAGCTTAGCTGTGGCAAGCTCCTACGAGCAGTACTTC. The full variable domain, with the rest looked up from reference TRBV7-9 and TRBJ2-7, is DTGVSQNPRHKITKRGQNVTFRCDPISEHNRLYWYRQTLGQGPEFLTYFQNEAQLEKSRLLSDRFSAERPKGSFSTLEIQRTEQGDSAMYLCASSLAVASSYEQYFGPGTRLTVT.

This clone was recorded once. The V and J genes are TRBV6-5 and TRBJ2-1; D unclear. This CDR3 is built from 15 residues. V was pared by 6 bases and J by 0 bases, with 12 bases between. From germline, CDR1 is MNHEY and CDR2 SVGAGI. The CDR3 here is CASRQHSNSYNEQFF. CDR3 nucleotides: TGTGCCAGCAGGCAGCATTCGAACTCCTACAATGAGCAGTTCTTC.

The rearrangement uses TRBV6-1 and TRBJ1-5, with D possibly being TRBD1 (6 bases). The V gene's germline CDR1 is MNHNS and CDR2 SASEGT. V was cut by 3 bases and J by 2 bases, with 14 bases left in between. The CDR3 has 16 residues. CDR3 protein: CASSDYGGLGNQPQHF. The CDR3, as DNA: TGTGCCAGCAGTGACTACGGGGGGCTCGGCAATCAGCCCCAGCATTTT.

The CDR3 DNA is TGTGCCAGCAGCCAGGCTGGAAACACCATATATTTT. Encoded protein: CASSQAGNTIYF. The chain links TRBV16 to TRBJ1-3; D not resolved. CDR1 is KGHSY and CDR2 is FQNENV in the germline V gene. CDR3 size: 12 residues. V was cut by 3 bases and J by 2 bases, with 2 bases left in between.

The rearrangement links TRBV11-2 to TRBJ2-7; 8 bases map to TRBD1. With 5 bases clipped from V and 5 bases from J, the junction kept 5 bases outside the gene matches. The CDR3 has 13 amino acids. Germline loops: CDR1 SGHAT, CDR2 FQNNGV. The CDR3 region is CASSPRGPDEQYF. CDR3 nucleotide sequence: TGTGCCAGCAGCCCCAGGGGGCCCGACGAGCAGTACTTC.

The rearrangement uses TRBV7-2 and TRBJ2-7; the D gene could be TRBD1 or TRBD2 (5 bases each). The CDR3 runs 17 residues. Germline CDR1 and CDR2: SGHTA and FQGNSA. The ends were cut back, 2 bases at V and 0 bases at J, with 17 bases in the middle. The CDR3 coding sequence is TGTGCCAGCAGCTTATATACGGCGGGTGGGGGCTCCTACGAGCAGTACTTC. It translates to CASSLYTAGGGSYEQYF. The full variable domain, rest sourced from reference TRBV7-2 and TRBJ2-7, is GAGVSQSPSNKVTEKGKDVELRCDPISGHTALYWYRQSLGQGLEFLIYFQGNSAPDKSGLPSDRFSAERTGGSVSTLTIQRTQQEDSAVYLCASSLYTAGGGSYEQYFGPGTRLTVT.

The gene calls are TRBV2 and TRBJ1-5; 7 positions agree with TRBD1. The trim removed 3 bases at V and 6 bases at J, leaving 5 bases unmatched. Germline V gene data show CDR1 as SNHLY and CDR2 as FYNNEI. The CDR3 contains 14 residues. The DNA for the CDR3 is TGTGCCAGCAGTGAGGAGGGGGCAGGTCAGCCCCAGCATTTT. Its protein is CASSEEGAGQPQHF.

This chain joins TRBV3-1 (or the pseudogene TRBV3-2) and TRBJ2-4; a possible D gene is TRBD1 (5 bases). The CDR3 length is 14 residues. The germline V gene has CDR1 LGHDT and CDR2 YNNKEL (reference sequence). The V gene lost 3 bases and the J gene lost 3 bases, with 9 bases spanning the gap. The CDR3 sequence: CASSQQGGKNIQYF. CDR3 DNA sequence: TGTGCCAGCAGCCAGCAGGGTGGCAAAAACATTCAGTACTTC.

The J gene is TRBJ2-4, the V gene TRBV7-9, with D possibly being TRBD1 (6 bases). CDR1 and CDR2 (germline): SEHNR, FQNEAQ (reference sequence). V dropped 3 bases and J dropped 0 bases, with 9 bases sitting between them. The CDR3 sequence is 15 residues long. The CDR3 DNA is TGTGCCAGCAGCTTGGTGACAGGAGCCAAAAACATTCAGTACTTC. Protein sequence: CASSLVTGAKNIQYF.